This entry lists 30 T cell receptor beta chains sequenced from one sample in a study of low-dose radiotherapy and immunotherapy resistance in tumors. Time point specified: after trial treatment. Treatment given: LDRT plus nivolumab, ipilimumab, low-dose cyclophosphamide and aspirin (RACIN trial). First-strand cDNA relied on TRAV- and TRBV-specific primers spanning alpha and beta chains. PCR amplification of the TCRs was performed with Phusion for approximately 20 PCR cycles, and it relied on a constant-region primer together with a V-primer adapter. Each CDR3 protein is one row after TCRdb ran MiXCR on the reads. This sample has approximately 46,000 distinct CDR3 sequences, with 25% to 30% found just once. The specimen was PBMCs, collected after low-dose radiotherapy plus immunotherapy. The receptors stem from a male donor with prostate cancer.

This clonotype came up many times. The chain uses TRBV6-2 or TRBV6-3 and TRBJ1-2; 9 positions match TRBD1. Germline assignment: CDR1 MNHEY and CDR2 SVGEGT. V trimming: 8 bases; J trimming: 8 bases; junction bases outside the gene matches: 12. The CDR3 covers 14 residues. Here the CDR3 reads CASGLPGQGFGYTF. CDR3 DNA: TGTGCCAGCGGACTACCGGGACAGGGTTTCGGCTACACCTTC.

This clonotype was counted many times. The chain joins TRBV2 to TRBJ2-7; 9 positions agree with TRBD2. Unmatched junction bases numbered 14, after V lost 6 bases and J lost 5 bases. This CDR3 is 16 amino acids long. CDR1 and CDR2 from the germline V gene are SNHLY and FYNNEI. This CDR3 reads CASSASVGLAVNEQYF. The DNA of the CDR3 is TGTGCCAGCAGCGCCTCGGTGGGACTAGCTGTTAACGAGCAGTACTTC.

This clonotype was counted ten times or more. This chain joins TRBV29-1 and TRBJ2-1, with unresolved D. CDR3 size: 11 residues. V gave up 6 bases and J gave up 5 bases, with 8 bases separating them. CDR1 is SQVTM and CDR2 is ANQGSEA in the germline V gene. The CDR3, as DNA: TGCAGCGTAGTCCATAACAATGAGCAGTTCTTC. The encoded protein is CSVVHNNEQFF.

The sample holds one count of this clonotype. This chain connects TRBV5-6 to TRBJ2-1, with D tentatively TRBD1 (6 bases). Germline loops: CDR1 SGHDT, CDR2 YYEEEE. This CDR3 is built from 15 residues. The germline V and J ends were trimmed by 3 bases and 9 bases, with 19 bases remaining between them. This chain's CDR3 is CASSSDSRSRGEQFF. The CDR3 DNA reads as TGTGCCAGCAGCTCGGACAGTCGCTCCCGGGGTGAGCAGTTCTTC.

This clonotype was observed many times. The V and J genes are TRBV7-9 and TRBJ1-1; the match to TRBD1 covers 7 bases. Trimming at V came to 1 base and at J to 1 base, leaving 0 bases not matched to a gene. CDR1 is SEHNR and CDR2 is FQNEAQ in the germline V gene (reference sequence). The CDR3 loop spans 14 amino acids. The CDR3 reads CASSLGTGNTEAFF. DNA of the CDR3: TGTGCCAGCAGCTTAGGGACAGGGAACACTGAAGCTTTCTTT.

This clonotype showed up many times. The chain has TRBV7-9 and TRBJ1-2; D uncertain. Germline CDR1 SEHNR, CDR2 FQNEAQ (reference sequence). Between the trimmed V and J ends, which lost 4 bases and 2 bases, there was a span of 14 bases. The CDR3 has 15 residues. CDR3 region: CASSSRGGPNYGYTF. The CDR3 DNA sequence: TGTGCCAGCAGCTCCAGAGGAGGTCCCAACTATGGCTACACCTTC.

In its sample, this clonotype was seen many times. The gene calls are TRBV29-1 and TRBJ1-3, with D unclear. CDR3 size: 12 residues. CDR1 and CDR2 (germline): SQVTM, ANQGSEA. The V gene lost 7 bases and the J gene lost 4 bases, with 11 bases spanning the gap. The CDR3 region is CSGLGGGNTIYF. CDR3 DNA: TGCAGCGGCCTCGGTGGAGGAAACACCATATATTTT.

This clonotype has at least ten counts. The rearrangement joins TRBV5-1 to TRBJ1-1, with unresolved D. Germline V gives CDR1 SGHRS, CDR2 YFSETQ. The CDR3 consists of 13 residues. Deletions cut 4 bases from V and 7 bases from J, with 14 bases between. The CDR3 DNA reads TGCGCCAGCAGCGAACAGAGTACATTTGAAGCTTTCTTT. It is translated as CASSEQSTFEAFF. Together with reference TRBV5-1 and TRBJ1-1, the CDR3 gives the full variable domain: KAGVTQTPRYLIKTRGQQVTLSCSPISGHRSVSWYQQTPGQGLQFLFEYFSETQRNKGNFPGRFSGRQFSNSRSEMNVSTLELGDSALYLCASSEQSTFEAFFGQGTRLTVV.

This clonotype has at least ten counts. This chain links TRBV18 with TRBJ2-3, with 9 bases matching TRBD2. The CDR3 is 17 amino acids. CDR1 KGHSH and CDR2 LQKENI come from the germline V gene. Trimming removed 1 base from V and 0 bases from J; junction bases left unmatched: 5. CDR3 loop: CASSPLASGTSTDTQYF. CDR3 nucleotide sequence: TGTGCCAGCTCACCACTGGCTAGCGGGACTAGCACAGATACGCAGTATTTT.

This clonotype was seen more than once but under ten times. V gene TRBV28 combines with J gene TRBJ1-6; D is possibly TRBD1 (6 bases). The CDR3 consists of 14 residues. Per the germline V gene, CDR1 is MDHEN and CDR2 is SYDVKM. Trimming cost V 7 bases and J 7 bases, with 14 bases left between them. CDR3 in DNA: TGTGCCAGCAACGAGGGGACAAAAAATTCACCCCTCCACTTT. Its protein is CASNEGTKNSPLHF.

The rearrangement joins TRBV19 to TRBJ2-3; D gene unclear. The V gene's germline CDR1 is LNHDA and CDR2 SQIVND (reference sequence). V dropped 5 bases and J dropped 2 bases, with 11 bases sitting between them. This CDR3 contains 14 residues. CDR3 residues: CASSATTDTDTQYF. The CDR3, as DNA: TGTGCCAGTAGTGCGACGACGGACACAGATACGCAGTATTTT.

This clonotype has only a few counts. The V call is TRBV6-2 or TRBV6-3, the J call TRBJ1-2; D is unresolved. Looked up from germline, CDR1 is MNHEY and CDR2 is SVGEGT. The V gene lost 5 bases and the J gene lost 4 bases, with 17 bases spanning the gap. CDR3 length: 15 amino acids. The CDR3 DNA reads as TGTGCCAGCAGTGAAAACGGCGGGAAGGGCTATGGCTACACCTTC. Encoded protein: CASSENGGKGYGYTF.

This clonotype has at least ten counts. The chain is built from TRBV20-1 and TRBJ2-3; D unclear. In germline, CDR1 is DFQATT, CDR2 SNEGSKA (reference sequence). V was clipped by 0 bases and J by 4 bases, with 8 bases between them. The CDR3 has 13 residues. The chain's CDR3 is CSAREGSPDTQYF. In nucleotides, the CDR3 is TGCAGTGCTAGAGAAGGGTCCCCAGATACGCAGTATTTT.

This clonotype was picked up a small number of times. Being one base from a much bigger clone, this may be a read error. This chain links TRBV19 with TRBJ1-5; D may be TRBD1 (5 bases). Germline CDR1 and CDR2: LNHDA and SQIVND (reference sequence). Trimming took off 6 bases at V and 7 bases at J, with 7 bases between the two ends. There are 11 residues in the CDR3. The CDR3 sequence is CASRRGQPQHF. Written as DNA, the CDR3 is TGTGCCAGTAGGCGGGGCCAGCCCCAGCATTTT.

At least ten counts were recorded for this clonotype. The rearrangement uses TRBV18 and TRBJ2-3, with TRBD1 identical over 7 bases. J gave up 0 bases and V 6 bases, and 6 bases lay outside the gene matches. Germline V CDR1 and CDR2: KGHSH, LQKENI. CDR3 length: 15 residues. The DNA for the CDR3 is TGTGCCAGCTCTCGAGGACAGGCTAGCACAGATACGCAGTATTTT. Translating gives CASSRGQASTDTQYF. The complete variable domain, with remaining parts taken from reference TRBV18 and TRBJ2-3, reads NAGVMQNPRHLVRRRGQEARLRCSPMKGHSHVYWYRQLPEEGLKFMVYLQKENIIDESGMPKERFSAEFPKEGPSILRIQQVVRGDSAAYFCASSRGQASTDTQYFGPGTRLTVL.

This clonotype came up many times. CDR3 sequence reads: CASSYTPSGERAAFF. The DNA for the CDR3 is TGTGCCAGCAGTTACACCCCGTCGGGCGAAAGGGCAGCTTTCTTT. This chain joins TRBV6-2 or TRBV6-3 and TRBJ1-1; D not certain. Germline V CDR1 and CDR2: MNHEY, SVGEGT. Between the trimmed V and J ends, which lost 2 bases and 10 bases, there was a span of 20 bases. The CDR3 is 15 amino acids.

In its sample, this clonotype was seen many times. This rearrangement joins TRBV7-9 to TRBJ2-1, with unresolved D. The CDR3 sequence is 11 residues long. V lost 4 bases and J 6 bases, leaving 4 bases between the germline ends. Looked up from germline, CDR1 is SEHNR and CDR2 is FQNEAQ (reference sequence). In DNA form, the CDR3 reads TGTGCCAGCAGCTCTTCCAATGAGCAGTTCTTC. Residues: CASSSSNEQFF.

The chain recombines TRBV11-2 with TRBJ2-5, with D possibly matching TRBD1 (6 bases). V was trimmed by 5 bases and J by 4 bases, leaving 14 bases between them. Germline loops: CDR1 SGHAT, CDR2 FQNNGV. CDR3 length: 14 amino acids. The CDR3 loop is CASSPGAGVETQYF. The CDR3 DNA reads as TGTGCCAGCAGCCCCGGAGCAGGGGTAGAGACCCAGTACTTC. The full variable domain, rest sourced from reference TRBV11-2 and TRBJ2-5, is EAGVAQSPRYKIIEKRQSVAFWCNPISGHATLYWYQQILGQGPKLLIQFQNNGVVDDSQLPKDRFSAERLKGVDSTLKIQPAKLEDSAVYLCASSPGAGVETQYFGPGTRLLVL.

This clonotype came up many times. Here the CDR3 reads CASSPGLAGLSGANVLTF. The DNA of the CDR3 is TGTGCCAGCAGCCCAGGACTAGCGGGGCTCTCTGGGGCCAACGTCCTGACTTTC. The V call is TRBV7-2, the J call TRBJ2-6, with 12 positions matching TRBD2. Looked up from germline, CDR1 is SGHTA and CDR2 is FQGNSA. This CDR3 comprises 18 residues. The J segment lost 0 bases and the V segment lost 5 bases, leaving 5 bases of the junction unmatched.

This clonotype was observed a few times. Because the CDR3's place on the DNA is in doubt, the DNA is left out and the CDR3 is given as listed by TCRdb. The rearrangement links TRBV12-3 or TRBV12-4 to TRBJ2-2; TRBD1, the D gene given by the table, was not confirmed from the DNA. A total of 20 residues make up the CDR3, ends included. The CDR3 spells CASSSAAKSGTPNTGELFFF.

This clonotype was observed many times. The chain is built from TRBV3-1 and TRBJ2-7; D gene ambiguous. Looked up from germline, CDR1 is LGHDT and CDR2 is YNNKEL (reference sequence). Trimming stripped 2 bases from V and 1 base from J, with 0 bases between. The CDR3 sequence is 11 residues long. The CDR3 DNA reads TGTGCCAGCAGCCAATCCTACGAGCAGTACTTC. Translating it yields CASSQSYEQYF.

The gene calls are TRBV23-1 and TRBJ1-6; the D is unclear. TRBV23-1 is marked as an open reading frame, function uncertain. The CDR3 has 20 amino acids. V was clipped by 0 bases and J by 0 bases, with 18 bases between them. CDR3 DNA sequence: TGCGCCAGCAGTCAATCGCAGGCAGGAGCTTTCGACTCCTATAATTCACCCCTCCACTTT. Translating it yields CASSQSQAGAFDSYNSPLHF.

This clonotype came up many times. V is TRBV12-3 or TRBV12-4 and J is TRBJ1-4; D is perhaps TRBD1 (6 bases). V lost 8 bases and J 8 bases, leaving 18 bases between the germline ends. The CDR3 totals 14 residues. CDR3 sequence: CASGEQGYGEKLFF. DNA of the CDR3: TGTGCCAGCGGAGAACAGGGCTACGGGGAAAAACTGTTTTTT.

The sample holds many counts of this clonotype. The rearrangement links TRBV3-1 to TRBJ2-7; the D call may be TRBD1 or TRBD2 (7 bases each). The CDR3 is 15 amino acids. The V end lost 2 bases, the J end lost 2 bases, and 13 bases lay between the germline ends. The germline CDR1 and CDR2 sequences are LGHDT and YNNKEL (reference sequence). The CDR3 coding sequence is TGTGCCAGCAGCCAAACGGCAGGGGGGGCCTACGAGCAGTACTTC. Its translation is CASSQTAGGAYEQYF.

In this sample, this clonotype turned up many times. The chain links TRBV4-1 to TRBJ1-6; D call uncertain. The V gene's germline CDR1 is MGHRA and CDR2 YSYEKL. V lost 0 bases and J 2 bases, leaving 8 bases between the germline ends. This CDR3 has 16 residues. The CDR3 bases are TGCGCCAGCAGCCAAGATACGACGGCCTATAATTCACCCCTCCACTTT. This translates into CASSQDTTAYNSPLHF.

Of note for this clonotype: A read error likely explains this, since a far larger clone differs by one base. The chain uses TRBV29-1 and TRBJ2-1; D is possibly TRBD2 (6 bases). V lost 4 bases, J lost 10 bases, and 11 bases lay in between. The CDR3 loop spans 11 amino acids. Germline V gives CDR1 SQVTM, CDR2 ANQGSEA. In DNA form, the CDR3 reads TGCAGCGTTGGGGACGGGAGCGAGCAGTTCTTC. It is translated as CSVGDGSEQFF.

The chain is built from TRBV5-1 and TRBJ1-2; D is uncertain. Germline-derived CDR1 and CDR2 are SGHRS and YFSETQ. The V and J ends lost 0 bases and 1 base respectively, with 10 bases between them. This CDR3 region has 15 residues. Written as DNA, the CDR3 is TGCGCCAGCAGCTTGGGAGGGAGTAATAACTATGGCTACACCTTC. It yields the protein CASSLGGSNNYGYTF.

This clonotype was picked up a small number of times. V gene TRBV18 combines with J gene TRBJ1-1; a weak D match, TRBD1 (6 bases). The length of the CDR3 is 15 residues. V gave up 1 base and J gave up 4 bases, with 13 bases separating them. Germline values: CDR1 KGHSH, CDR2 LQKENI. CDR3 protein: CASSPQQGSGTEAFF. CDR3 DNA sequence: TGTGCCAGCTCACCACAACAGGGAAGTGGCACTGAAGCTTTCTTT.

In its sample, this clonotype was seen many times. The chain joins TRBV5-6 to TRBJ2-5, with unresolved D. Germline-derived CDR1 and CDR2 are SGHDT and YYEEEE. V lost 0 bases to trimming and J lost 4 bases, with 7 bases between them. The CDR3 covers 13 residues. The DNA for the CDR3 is TGTGCCAGCAGCTTGGACCGGGCAGAGACCCAGTACTTC. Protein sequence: CASSLDRAETQYF. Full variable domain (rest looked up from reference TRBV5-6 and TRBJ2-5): DAGVTQSPTHLIKTRGQQVTLRCSPKSGHDTVSWYQQALGQGPQFIFQYYEEEERQRGNFPDRFSGHQFPNYSSELNVNALLLGDSALYLCASSLDRAETQYFGPGTRLLVL.

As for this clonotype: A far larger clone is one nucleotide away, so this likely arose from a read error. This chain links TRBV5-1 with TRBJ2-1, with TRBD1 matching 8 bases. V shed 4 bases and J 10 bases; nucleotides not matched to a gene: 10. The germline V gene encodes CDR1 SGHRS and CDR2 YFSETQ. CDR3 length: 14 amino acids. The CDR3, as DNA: TGCGCCAGCAGCCTGACAGGGGCCAACTACGAGCAGTTCTTC. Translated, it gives CASSLTGANYEQFF. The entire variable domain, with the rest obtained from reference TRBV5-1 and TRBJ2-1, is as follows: KAGVTQTPRYLIKTRGQQVTLSCSPISGHRSVSWYQQTPGQGLQFLFEYFSETQRNKGNFPGRFSGRQFSNSRSEMNVSTLELGDSALYLCASSLTGANYEQFFGPGTRLTVL.